This T cell receptor (beta chain) appears in the sequencing data of a study of technical replicates of blood from a handful of donors. This CDR3 has 12 residues. Germline CDR1 and CDR2: LNHDA and SQIVND (reference sequence). Trimming removed 7 bases at V and 4 bases at J, with 10 bases between. The data were produced by immunoSEQ multiplex PCR, yet TCRdb's version contains in-frame clones alone and is incomplete. The profile shows roughly 80,000 clones, approximately 94% of them singletons. The source of this sequence is a human donor in good health. What was sequenced was T cells isolated from PBMCs. The V call is TRBV19, the J call TRBJ1-2; unclear D gene. Here the CDR3 reads CASNREPYGYTF. CDR3 in DNA: TGTGCCAGTAACCGTGAGCCCTATGGCTACACCTTC.